What follows are 29 T cell receptor beta chains derived from one specimen sequenced in a study of beta chain features in type 1 diabetes. Every bit of the isolated RNA underwent reverse transcription, so sequencing read expressed TCRB transcripts. Clones were read by immunoSEQ multiplex PCR, and TCRdb kept only the in-frame ones, dropping some. The sample includes roughly 250,000 clones, about 10% of them seen just once. Sequencing used naive CD4+ T cells from blood. These receptors were obtained from a woman younger than 35 in good health.

This clone was seen a handful of times. The chain uses TRBV6-5 and TRBJ2-2, with D possibly TRBD1 on 6 matching bases. Germline-derived CDR1 and CDR2 are MNHEY and SVGAGI. This CDR3 is built from 13 residues. The V end lost 4 bases, the J end lost 5 bases, and 8 bases lay between the germline ends. CDR3 in DNA: TGTGCCAGCAGTTCCAGGGGTACCGGGGAGCTGTTTTTT. Its protein is CASSSRGTGELFF.

The rearrangement joins TRBV6-1 to TRBJ1-1, with 8 positions matching TRBD1. V was pared by 5 bases and J by 1 base, with 3 bases of the junction left unmatched. The CDR3 totals 14 residues. CDR1 and CDR2 from the germline V gene are MNHNS and SASEGT. The CDR3 coding sequence is TGTGCCAGCAGTTCGACAGGGGAGAACACTGAAGCTTTCTTT. As protein: CASSSTGENTEAFF.

This chain uses TRBV30 with TRBJ1-5; TRBD1 matches 7 bases. The trim removed 1 base at V and 7 bases at J, leaving 7 bases unmatched. Germline CDR1 and CDR2: GTSNPN and SVGIG (reference sequence). The CDR3 contains 14 residues. CDR3 protein: CAWSAGRGRQPQHF. In DNA, the CDR3 is TGTGCCTGGAGTGCGGGCAGGGGGAGGCAGCCCCAGCATTTT.

This clone was seen a handful of times. This chain joins TRBV29-1 and TRBJ2-5; D unresolved. The CDR3 runs 14 residues. Trimming shortened V by 7 bases and J by 5 bases, and 20 bases separated the two germline ends. Looked up from germline, CDR1 is SQVTM and CDR2 is ANQGSEA. CDR3 sequence: CSARKSDSRETQYF. The DNA of the CDR3 is TGCAGCGCCCGGAAGAGCGACTCCCGGGAGACCCAGTACTTC.

This clone was counted ten times or more. This CDR3 reads CSVDRGTQYF. DNA for the CDR3: TGCAGCGTTGACAGGGGTACGCAGTATTTT. The chain employs TRBV29-1 and TRBJ2-3; weak D call: TRBD1 (6 bases). Germline CDR1 and CDR2: SQVTM and ANQGSEA. The V and J ends lost 3 bases and 8 bases respectively, with 6 bases between them. CDR3 length: 10 residues.

CDR3 sequence: CASSFTGGEYEQYF. The CDR3 DNA reads as TGCGCCAGCAGCTTTACAGGGGGCGAGTACGAGCAGTACTTC. This chain joins TRBV5-1 and TRBJ2-7; 9 bases align to TRBD1. The CDR3 has 14 residues. Germline-derived CDR1 and CDR2 are SGHRS and YFSETQ. V lost 2 bases, J lost 4 bases, and 4 bases stayed unmatched. Full variable domain (missing parts from reference TRBV5-1 and TRBJ2-7): KAGVTQTPRYLIKTRGQQVTLSCSPISGHRSVSWYQQTPGQGLQFLFEYFSETQRNKGNFPGRFSGRQFSNSRSEMNVSTLELGDSALYLCASSFTGGEYEQYFGPGTRLTVT.

The chain is built from TRBV5-6 and TRBJ2-5; perhaps TRBD2 as D (6 bases). In germline, CDR1 is SGHDT, CDR2 YYEEEE. There are 13 residues in the CDR3. V dropped 4 bases and J dropped 2 bases, with 9 bases sitting between them. For the CDR3, the DNA is TGTGCCAGCAGCCACGGACTACAAGAGACCCAGTACTTC. Translated, it gives CASSHGLQETQYF. The full variable domain, completed using reference TRBV5-6 and TRBJ2-5, is DAGVTQSPTHLIKTRGQQVTLRCSPKSGHDTVSWYQQALGQGPQFIFQYYEEEERQRGNFPDRFSGHQFPNYSSELNVNALLLGDSALYLCASSHGLQETQYFGPGTRLLVL.

The chain carries TRBV25-1 and TRBJ1-2; D possibly corresponds to TRBD1 (6 bases). Between the trimmed V and J ends, which lost 3 bases and 0 bases, there was a span of 11 bases. CDR1 is MGHDK and CDR2 is SYGVNS in the germline V gene. This CDR3 spans 15 amino acids. CDR3 DNA sequence: TGTGCCAGCAGTGAGGCGGGGGCAGCTAACTATGGCTACACCTTC. It translates to CASSEAGAANYGYTF.

The chain combines TRBV29-1 with TRBJ1-4; D gene ambiguous. V dropped 4 bases and J dropped 7 bases, with 13 bases sitting between them. Germline V gene sequence: CDR1 SQVTM, CDR2 ANQGSEA. The CDR3 runs to 13 residues. The CDR3 loop reads CSVVEAASEKLFF. CDR3 sequence (DNA): TGCAGCGTTGTTGAGGCGGCTAGTGAAAAACTGTTTTTT. The complete variable domain, with remaining parts taken from reference TRBV29-1 and TRBJ1-4, reads SAVISQKPSRDICQRGTSLTIQCQVDSQVTMMFWYRQQPGQSLTLIATANQGSEATYESGFVIDKFPISRPNLTFSTLTVSNMSPEDSSIYLCSVVEAASEKLFFGSGTQLSVL.

This clone came up a few times. The chain joins TRBV23-1 to TRBJ1-5, with a weak D call TRBD1 (6 bases). TRBV23-1 is an open reading frame, and its role is uncertain. Trimming removed 4 bases at V and 0 bases at J, with 19 bases between. The CDR3 is made up of 18 amino acids. DNA of the CDR3: TGCGCCAGCAGTCGCTACCGAGGACAGAGACCTAGCAATCAGCCCCAGCATTTT. This gives the protein CASSRYRGQRPSNQPQHF.

This clone was counted only a few times. V is TRBV12-5 and J is TRBJ1-5; 7 bases map to TRBD1. The CDR3 runs 15 residues. Trimming at V came to 5 bases and at J to 2 bases, leaving 6 bases not matched to a gene. Germline values: CDR1 LGHNT, CDR2 FRNRAP. CDR3 region: CASGIGQAGNQPQHF. DNA of the CDR3: TGTGCTAGTGGTATCGGACAGGCGGGCAATCAGCCCCAGCATTTT.

This clone was detected a few times. The genes are TRBV5-1 and TRBJ1-1; D remains unclear. This CDR3 contains 13 residues. Trimming left V 9 bases short and J 0 bases short, with 12 bases between. CDR1 SGHRS and CDR2 YFSETQ come from the germline V gene. This CDR3 reads CATSPELNTEAFF. CDR3 DNA: TGCGCCACTTCACCCGAGTTGAACACTGAAGCTTTCTTT. The variable domain in full, with the rest retrieved from reference TRBV5-1 and TRBJ1-1, is KAGVTQTPRYLIKTRGQQVTLSCSPISGHRSVSWYQQTPGQGLQFLFEYFSETQRNKGNFPGRFSGRQFSNSRSEMNVSTLELGDSALYLCATSPELNTEAFFGQGTRLTVV.

This clone was observed a few times. The rearrangement joins TRBV4-1 to TRBJ1-1; no clear D gene. Trimming cost V 3 bases and J 2 bases, with 7 bases left between them. CDR1 and CDR2 (germline): MGHRA, YSYEKL. The CDR3 has 13 residues. As DNA, the CDR3 is TGCGCCAGCAGCCAGAAGCCAAACACTGAAGCTTTCTTT. Its translation is CASSQKPNTEAFF.

The rearrangement links TRBV5-1 to TRBJ2-7; no firm D call. Trimming shortened V by 3 bases and J by 4 bases, and 14 bases separated the two germline ends. Per germline, CDR1 SGHRS and CDR2 YFSETQ. This CDR3 contains 14 residues. The CDR3 region has the DNA TGCGCCAGCAGCTCAAGAAGAGGCGGATACGAGCAGTACTTC. It is translated as CASSSRRGGYEQYF.

The V call is TRBV7-8, the J call TRBJ1-3; TRBD1 might be the D (6 bases). Germline assignment: CDR1 SGHVS and CDR2 FQNEAQ. CDR3 size: 16 residues. The ends were cut back, 5 bases at V and 0 bases at J, with 14 bases in the middle. CDR3 sequence: CASSPSTGSSGNTIYF. CDR3 bases: TGTGCCAGCAGCCCATCAACAGGGAGCTCTGGAAACACCATATATTTT. Full variable domain (missing parts from reference TRBV7-8 and TRBJ1-3): GAGVSQSPRYKVAKRGQDVALRCDPISGHVSLFWYQQALGQGPEFLTYFQNEAQLDKSGLPSDRFFAERPEGSVSTLKIQRTQQEDSAVYLCASSPSTGSSGNTIYFGEGSWLTVV.

There are a few counts of this clone. The chain links TRBV25-1 to TRBJ2-5; D unresolved. Trimming left V 7 bases short and J 9 bases short, with 6 bases between. The germline gives CDR1 MGHDK, CDR2 SYGVNS. The length of the CDR3 is 9 residues. DNA for the CDR3: TGTGCCAGCACAGATGCCCAGTACTTC. It encodes CASTDAQYF. Combining the CDR3 with reference TRBV25-1 and TRBJ2-5 gives the whole variable domain EADIYQTPRYLVIGTGKKITLECSQTMGHDKMYWYQQDPGMELHLIHYSYGVNSTEKGDLSSESTVSRIRTEHFPLTLESARPSHTSQYLCASTDAQYFGPGTRLLVL.

This clone showed up just a few times. J is TRBJ2-4 and V is TRBV2; possibly TRBD2 for D (5 bases). V was cut by 7 bases and J by 3 bases, with 13 bases left in between. Germline CDR1 is SNHLY and CDR2 is FYNNEI. This CDR3 comprises 14 residues. CDR3 nucleotide sequence: TGTGCCAGCACCTCTCTCCGGGGCAAAAACATTCAGTACTTC. Protein product: CASTSLRGKNIQYF.

This clone was seen a handful of times. The gene calls are TRBV18 and TRBJ2-7; the match to TRBD1 covers 8 bases. Germline CDR1 is KGHSH and CDR2 is LQKENI. The CDR3 is made up of 15 amino acids. Losses at the gene ends were 1 base for V and 3 bases for J; bases not matched to a gene: 5. The CDR3 sequence: CASSPLGQAVYEQYF. For the CDR3, the DNA is TGTGCCAGCTCACCACTGGGACAGGCGGTCTACGAGCAGTACTTC.

The chain carries TRBV5-1 and TRBJ2-1, with 12 bases aligning to TRBD2. The CDR3 has 17 residues. J was trimmed by 1 base and V by 4 bases; bases with no gene match: 6. Germline lookup yields CDR1 SGHRS and CDR2 YFSETQ. CDR3 DNA: TGCGCCAGCAGCCCCGGACTAGCGGGATTTTCCTACAATGAGCAGTTCTTC. Translation: CASSPGLAGFSYNEQFF.

Many counts were recorded for this clone. The rearrangement joins TRBV4-1 to TRBJ1-6, with D maybe TRBD1 (6 bases). CDR3 length equals 15 residues. Trimming took 4 bases from V and 10 from J, leaving 17 bases between them. Germline CDR1 MGHRA, CDR2 YSYEKL. The CDR3 reads CASSRVDSLGSPLHF. The CDR3 coding sequence is TGCGCCAGCAGCCGAGTGGACAGCCTAGGCTCACCCCTCCACTTT.

This clone has only a few counts. The V call is TRBV12-5, the J call TRBJ1-5; D gene uncertain. The V gene's germline CDR1 is LGHNT and CDR2 FRNRAP. V lost 5 bases and J lost 0, with 17 bases in between. This CDR3 contains 17 residues. In DNA form, the CDR3 reads TGTGCTAGTGGTCCCCCGGCCGCGGACTATAGCAATCAGCCCCAGCATTTT. It translates to CASGPPAADYSNQPQHF.

This clone was counted a few times. The gene calls are TRBV18 and TRBJ1-2; perhaps TRBD1 as D (5 bases). Germline CDR1 is KGHSH and CDR2 is LQKENI. The V end was cut by 2 bases, the J end by 4 bases, with 5 bases between. The CDR3 consists of 12 residues. In nucleotides, the CDR3 is TGTGCCAGCTCACCAGACAGCTATGGCTACACCTTC. This codes for CASSPDSYGYTF.

The chain's CDR3 is CATRKDRATPNEQFF. In nucleotides, the CDR3 is TGTGCCACTCGCAAGGACAGGGCAACCCCCAATGAGCAGTTCTTC. The gene calls are TRBV6-1 and TRBJ2-1; TRBD1 matches at 8 bases. This CDR3 comprises 15 residues. Per germline, CDR1 MNHNS and CDR2 SASEGT. V lost 10 bases, J lost 6 bases, and 14 bases stayed unmatched.

This CDR3 reads CASSFASSYNSPLHF. The CDR3 coding sequence is TGTGCCAGCAGTTTTGCGAGCTCCTATAATTCACCCCTCCACTTT. The genes are TRBV27 and TRBJ1-6, with no clear D. Deletions cut 3 bases from V and 0 bases from J, with 6 bases between. Looked up from germline, CDR1 is MNHEY and CDR2 is SMNVEV (reference sequence). The CDR3 has 15 residues.

This clone came up a few times. The J gene is TRBJ2-7, the V gene TRBV27; 8 bases fit TRBD1. The CDR3 sequence is 15 residues long. The germline CDR1 and CDR2 sequences are MNHEY and SMNVEV (reference sequence). The J segment lost 0 bases and the V segment lost 1 base, leaving 2 bases of the junction unmatched. CDR3 sequence: CASSLFTGGSYEQYF. The CDR3 nucleotides are TGTGCCAGCAGTTTATTCACAGGGGGCTCCTACGAGCAGTACTTC.

The chain uses TRBV18 and TRBJ1-3; a weak D match, TRBD1 (5 bases). The V end was cut by 0 bases, the J end by 0 bases, with 15 bases between. This CDR3 has 18 residues. The germline V gene has CDR1 KGHSH and CDR2 LQKENI. The CDR3 here is CASSPPNGRASSGNTIYF. CDR3 bases: TGTGCCAGCTCACCACCGAATGGCAGGGCGAGCTCTGGAAACACCATATATTTT.

This chain links TRBV28 with TRBJ2-3; possible D gene TRBD2, 6 bases. The CDR3 totals 15 residues. CDR1 MDHEN and CDR2 SYDVKM come from the germline V gene. V dropped 3 bases and J dropped 2 bases, with 12 bases sitting between them. The CDR3 sequence: CASSFVRGTTDTQYF. As DNA, the CDR3 is TGTGCCAGCAGTTTCGTGCGGGGAACCACAGATACGCAGTATTTT.

The V and J genes are TRBV7-2 and TRBJ2-5, with TRBD2 matching over 7 bases. The CDR3 extends over 15 amino acids. CDR1 is SGHTA, CDR2 FQGNSA, per germline. The trim removed 5 bases at V and 2 bases at J, leaving 8 bases unmatched. CDR3 in DNA: TGTGCCAGCAGCCAAGGGGCTAGCGGACAAGAGACCCAGTACTTC. It is translated as CASSQGASGQETQYF.

This clone was counted only a few times. The rearrangement joins TRBV5-1 to TRBJ1-1; a weak D match, TRBD1 (6 bases). Trimming stripped 1 base from V and 4 bases from J, with 8 bases between. The germline CDR1 and CDR2 sequences are SGHRS and YFSETQ. The CDR3 consists of 13 residues. The CDR3 nucleotides read TGCGCCAGCAGCTTGTCAGGGGTCACTGAAGCTTTCTTT. It encodes CASSLSGVTEAFF.